Listed here is a single T cell receptor beta chain. The target antigen is unknown. The V gene's germline CDR1 is LGHDT and CDR2 YNNKEL (reference sequence). V was pared by 1 base and J by 7 bases, with 14 bases between. The CDR3 runs to 15 residues. The record originates from a study of identical twins. Notes on the study in general: Sequences that were beta out-of-frame showed weaker excess twin sharing. The abundant beta clonotypes from cord blood had fewer insertions, and memory repertoires had none of this.

cDNA molecules carried unique molecular identifiers, and template switching added a universal primer site. TCRdb re-called the 5' RACE reads through MiXCR, storing one row per CDR3 protein. The sample holds a few hundred thousand distinct CDR3 sequences, over 9.5% seen once. The sample also formed part of further work on yellow fever vaccine responses in identical twins.

Material for sequencing was memory (CD45RO+) T cells sorted from blood. The origin of this receptor is a woman between 18 and 29 years old in good health. The chain has TRBV3-1 and TRBJ2-1; D may be TRBD2 (6 bases). CDR3 bases: TGTGCCAGCAGCCAAGCAGGAGGGCCAAAGAATGAGCAGTTCTTC. Translating gives CASSQAGGPKNEQFF.